These 16 T cell receptor beta chains originate from one sample sequenced in a study of PD-1 blockade in classical Hodgkin lymphoma. Sample time point: cycle 4 day 1 (C4D1), after six to seven weeks of nivolumab. All the patients suffered relapse after autologous stem cell transplantation, and brentuximab vedotin exposure differed. Negative magnetic selection isolated CD4+ T cells from thawed PBMCs. Produced via immunoSEQ multiplex PCR; TCRdb's table is partial and in-frame only. Among 6,000 to 8,000 clones listed, roughly 86% were seen once. The sequencing used CD4+ T cells from blood, collected before the fourth cycle of nivolumab. These receptors originate from a human donor with classical Hodgkin lymphoma.

This chain connects TRBV11-3 to TRBJ2-1, with TRBD2 matching 12 bases. J gave up 10 bases and V 5 bases, and 3 bases lay outside the gene matches. Per the germline V gene, CDR1 is SGHNT and CDR2 is YENEEA. The CDR3 totals 13 residues. CDR3 protein: CASSPGTSGEQFF. The CDR3 coding sequence is TGTGCCAGCAGCCCTGGGACTAGCGGGGAGCAGTTCTTC.

This clone was detected once. The genes are TRBV19 and TRBJ2-1; 7 bases line up with TRBD1. The V gene end was trimmed by 4 bases and the J gene end by 2 bases; junction bases not matched to a gene: 5. CDR1 and CDR2 from the germline V gene are LNHDA and SQIVND (reference sequence). This CDR3 comprises 15 residues. The CDR3 DNA is TGTGCCAGTAGTAAACGACAGGGCACCTACAATGAGCAGTTCTTC. Protein: CASSKRQGTYNEQFF.

The chain has TRBV7-6 and TRBJ2-4, with 8 bases lining up with TRBD1. Germline loops: CDR1 SGHVS, CDR2 FNYEAQ. The V and J ends lost 3 bases and 0 bases, in that order; junction bases with no gene match: 10. The CDR3 runs 18 residues. In DNA, the CDR3 is TGTGCCAGCAGCTTGGGACAGGTGGGTCGACTAGCCAAAAACATTCAGTACTTC. Its translation: CASSLGQVGRLAKNIQYF.

The chain uses TRBV6-6 and TRBJ2-7, with D unclear. The CDR3 covers 12 residues. Trimming cost V 8 bases and J 2 bases, with 10 bases left between them. Germline V gives CDR1 MNHNY, CDR2 SVGAGI (reference sequence). In DNA form, the CDR3 reads TGTGCCAGCGAATCCTCTGCCTACGAGCAGTACTTC. It yields the protein CASESSAYEQYF.

The chain couples TRBV5-1 to TRBJ1-4, with no clear D. The V end lost 0 bases, the J end lost 0 bases, and 6 bases lay between the germline ends. CDR1 and CDR2 from the germline V gene are SGHRS and YFSETQ. This CDR3 is 15 amino acids long. The CDR3 protein is CASSLGPATNEKLFF. CDR3 nucleotides: TGCGCCAGCAGCTTGGGGCCTGCAACTAATGAAAAACTGTTTTTT.

The chain employs TRBV4-2 and TRBJ2-7, with TRBD1 as a possible D gene (6 bases). This CDR3 comprises 15 residues. Germline loops: CDR1 LGHNA, CDR2 YNFKEQ. With 0 bases removed from V and 12 bases from J, the gap between germline ends came to 21 bases. The DNA of the CDR3 is TGTGCCAGCAGCCAAGAACAGGGTCCCTTTTATAGGCTGTACTTC. This sequence encodes CASSQEQGPFYRLYF.

The J gene is TRBJ2-7, the V gene TRBV5-4; D may be TRBD2 (6 bases). Germline lookup yields CDR1 SGHNT and CDR2 YYREEE (reference sequence). The germline V and J ends were trimmed by 4 bases and 0 bases, with 14 bases remaining between them. CDR3 size: 15 residues. The CDR3 region has the DNA TGTGCCAGCAGCCCAGGACTACTAACCTCCTACGAGCAGTACTTC. It codes for CASSPGLLTSYEQYF.

The rearrangement links TRBV7-2 to TRBJ1-4, with 8 bases aligning to TRBD1. From germline, CDR1 is SGHTA and CDR2 FQGNSA. This CDR3 contains 17 residues. Unmatched junction bases numbered 9, after V lost 4 bases and J lost 2 bases. The CDR3 sequence: CASSSDRGLGTNEKLFF. In DNA form, the CDR3 reads TGTGCCAGCAGCTCCGACAGGGGTTTAGGGACTAATGAAAAACTGTTTTTT.

V gene TRBV19 combines with J gene TRBJ2-2; 8 nucleotides align to TRBD1. The CDR3 runs 14 residues. The germline gives CDR1 LNHDA, CDR2 SQIVND (reference sequence). V lost 6 bases, J lost 6 bases, and 6 bases stayed unmatched. This chain's CDR3 is CASSGQGIAGELFF. CDR3 DNA sequence: TGTGCCAGTAGCGGACAGGGTATAGCCGGGGAGCTGTTTTTT.

This chain joins TRBV5-4 and TRBJ2-5; D may be TRBD1 (5 bases). The V end was cut by 0 bases, the J end by 1 base, with 10 bases between. CDR1 is SGHNT and CDR2 is YYREEE in the germline V gene (reference sequence). The CDR3 is made up of 15 amino acids. CDR3 DNA: TGTGCCAGCAGCTTGGTGGGGCCCATCCAAGAGACCCAGTACTTC. Residues: CASSLVGPIQETQYF.

The count of this clone is one. The chain couples TRBV4-1 to TRBJ1-6; the D is unclear. Germline-derived CDR1 and CDR2 are MGHRA and YSYEKL. CDR3 length: 19 amino acids. V was clipped by 0 bases and J by 0 bases, with 15 bases between them. As DNA, the CDR3 is TGCGCCAGCAGCCAAGAAGATAATCGGCTGAGCTCCTATAATTCACCCCTCCACTTT. This codes for CASSQEDNRLSSYNSPLHF.

The DNA of the CDR3 is TGTGCCAGGGACAGGGGGAACTATGGCTACACCTTC. Translation gives CARDRGNYGYTF. This sequence joins TRBV10-3 and TRBJ1-2; 11 bases line up with TRBD1. The CDR3 spans 12 residues. Germline CDR1 reads ENHRY; CDR2 reads SYGVKD. Trimming at V came to 10 bases and at J to 2 bases, leaving 0 bases not matched to a gene.

The CDR3 nucleotides are TGTGCCAGCAGCTTGGCGCGGGAGGGGCCAACGAGAGGAGATACGCAGTATTTT. This encodes CASSLAREGPTRGDTQYF. The chain couples TRBV5-4 to TRBJ2-3, with 9 positions matching TRBD2. The CDR3 runs to 18 residues. Germline V gene data show CDR1 as SGHNT and CDR2 as YYREEE (reference sequence). J was trimmed by 5 bases and V by 0 bases; bases with no gene match: 13.

V is TRBV5-1 and J is TRBJ2-2, with 8 positions matching TRBD2. The CDR3 has 17 residues. Trimming at V came to 7 bases and at J to 1 base, leaving 12 bases not matched to a gene. Germline loops: CDR1 SGHRS, CDR2 YFSETQ. DNA of the CDR3: TGCGCCAGCGGACGAGGTTACGCGGGAGGGAACACCGGGGAGCTGTTTTTT. This gives the protein CASGRGYAGGNTGELFF.

This clone was counted once. The chain recombines TRBV4-1 with TRBJ2-7, with D possibly being TRBD2 (6 bases). The V end lost 4 bases, the J end lost 6 bases, and 19 bases lay between the germline ends. CDR3 length: 15 amino acids. The germline V gene encodes CDR1 MGHRA and CDR2 YSYEKL. The CDR3 loop is CASSRGTFAYFEQYF. The CDR3 bases are TGCGCCAGCAGCCGAGGGACTTTTGCCTACTTCGAGCAGTACTTC.

This chain links TRBV11-2 with TRBJ1-5; TRBD1 agrees at 10 bases. This CDR3 comprises 14 residues. The V segment lost 6 bases and the J segment 5 bases; nucleotides outside the gene matches: 4. Germline lookup yields CDR1 SGHAT and CDR2 FQNNGV. The chain's CDR3 is CASSRDRGYQPQHF. CDR3 coding DNA: TGTGCCAGCAGTCGGGACAGGGGATATCAGCCCCAGCATTTT.